This TCR beta chain emerged from a study of blood T cell repertoires in COVID-19. Study context: Spain, Italy and the United States supplied samples that represented acute and convalescent COVID-19. T cells, B-cell-depleted T cells, or PBMCs supplied cDNA or gDNA.

How the authors handled the data: Amplification of reference gene primers provided the estimated nucleated cell counts. Assay used: immunoSEQ multiplex PCR; TCRdb lists only in-frame clones, some missing. V and J calls and clone size are as listed in that table; D and trimming were resolved from the DNA. The repertoire holds roughly 140,000 clones, with around 89% as singletons. Input material: peripheral blood. The sequence was obtained from a woman in her thirties or forties with acute or convalescent COVID-19.

The CDR3 is CASSHSPNRQGAARDEQFF. The CDR3 DNA follows: TGTGCCAGCAGCCATTCACCCAACAGACAGGGGGCTGCGAGGGATGAGCAGTTCTTC. This chain uses TRBV11-2 with TRBJ2-1; TRBD1 matches at 10 bases. The germline V gene has CDR1 SGHAT and CDR2 FQNNGV. The CDR3 length is 19 residues. V was clipped by 5 bases and J by 8 bases; unmatched bases: 21.